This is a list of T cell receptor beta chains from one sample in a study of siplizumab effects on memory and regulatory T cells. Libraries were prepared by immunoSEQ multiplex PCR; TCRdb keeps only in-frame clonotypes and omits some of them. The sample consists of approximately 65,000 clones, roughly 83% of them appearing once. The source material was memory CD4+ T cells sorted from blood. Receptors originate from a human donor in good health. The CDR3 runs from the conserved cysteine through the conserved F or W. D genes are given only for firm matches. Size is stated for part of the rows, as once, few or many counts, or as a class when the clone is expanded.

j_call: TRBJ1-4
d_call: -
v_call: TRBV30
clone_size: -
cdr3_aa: CAWSAGEEKLFF
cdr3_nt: TGTGCCTGGAGTGCAGGGGAGGAAAAACTGTTTTTT

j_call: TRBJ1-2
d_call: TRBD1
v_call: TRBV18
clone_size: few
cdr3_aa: CASSPGGQGGYGYTF
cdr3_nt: TGTGCCAGCTCACCGGGTGGACAGGGCGGCTATGGCTACACCTTC

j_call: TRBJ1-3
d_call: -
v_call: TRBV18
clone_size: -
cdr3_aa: CASSDTRASGNTIYF
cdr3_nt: TGTGCCAGCTCGGACACAAGGGCTTCTGGAAACACCATATATTTT

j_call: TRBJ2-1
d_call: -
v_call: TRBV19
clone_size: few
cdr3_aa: CASSIVAGIDNEQFF
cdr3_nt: TGTGCCAGTAGTATCGTGGCGGGGATCGACAATGAGCAGTTCTTC

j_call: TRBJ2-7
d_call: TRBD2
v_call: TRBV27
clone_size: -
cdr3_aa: CASSFAGEVYEQYF
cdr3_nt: TGTGCCAGCAGTTTCGCGGGGGAGGTTTACGAGCAGTACTTC

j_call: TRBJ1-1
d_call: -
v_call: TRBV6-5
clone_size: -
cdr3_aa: CASSLQGFEAFF
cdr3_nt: TGTGCCAGCAGTTTACAGGGTTTTGAAGCTTTCTTT

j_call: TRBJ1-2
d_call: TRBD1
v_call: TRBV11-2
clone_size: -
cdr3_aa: CASSSGTGDTYGYTF
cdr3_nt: TGTGCCAGCAGCTCTGGGACAGGGGACACCTATGGCTACACCTTC

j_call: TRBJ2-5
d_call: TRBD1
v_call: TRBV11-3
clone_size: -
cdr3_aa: CASSFTGEETQYF
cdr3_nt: TGTGCCAGCAGCTTTACAGGGGAAGAGACCCAGTACTTC

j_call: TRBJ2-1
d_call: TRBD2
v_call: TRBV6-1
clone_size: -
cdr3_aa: CASSETSGGPSSYNEQFF
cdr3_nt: TGTGCCAGCAGTGAGACTAGCGGGGGGCCGAGCTCCTACAATGAGCAGTTCTTC

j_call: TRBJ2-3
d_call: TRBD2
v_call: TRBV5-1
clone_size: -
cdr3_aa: CASSLAGGPDTQYF
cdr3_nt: TGCGCCAGCAGCTTAGCGGGGGGGCCAGATACGCAGTATTTT

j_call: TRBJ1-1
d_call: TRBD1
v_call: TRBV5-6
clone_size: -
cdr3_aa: CASSLGVTDRATEAFF
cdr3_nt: TGTGCCAGCAGCTTGGGGGTCACGGACAGGGCCACTGAAGCTTTCTTT

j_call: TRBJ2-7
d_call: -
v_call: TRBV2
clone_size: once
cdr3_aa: CASSEDGFGEQYF
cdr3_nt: TGTGCCAGCAGCGAGGACGGGTTCGGAGAGCAGTACTTC

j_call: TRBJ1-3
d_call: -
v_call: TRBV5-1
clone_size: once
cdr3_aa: CASSLQGSGNTIYF
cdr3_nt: TGCGCCAGCAGCCTGCAGGGGTCTGGAAACACCATATATTTT

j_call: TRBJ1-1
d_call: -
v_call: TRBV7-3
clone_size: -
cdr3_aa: CASSLRDQRNTEAFF
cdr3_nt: TGTGCCAGCAGCTTAAGAGATCAAAGGAACACTGAAGCTTTCTTT

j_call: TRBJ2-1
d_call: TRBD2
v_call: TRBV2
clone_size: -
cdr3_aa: CASRLTPQIQRETGNEQFF
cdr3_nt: TGTGCCAGCAGACTAACACCTCAAATCCAGCGGGAGACGGGCAATGAGCAGTTCTTC

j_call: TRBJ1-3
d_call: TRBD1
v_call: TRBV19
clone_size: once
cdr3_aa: CASRRTPGQRHFSGNTIYF
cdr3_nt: TGTGCCAGTAGACGGACCCCGGGACAGCGCCACTTTAGTGGAAACACCATATATTTT

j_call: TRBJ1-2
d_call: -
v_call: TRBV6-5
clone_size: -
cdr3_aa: CASSGWDSRGYTF
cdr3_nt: TGTGCCAGCAGTGGATGGGATTCTCGAGGCTACACCTTC

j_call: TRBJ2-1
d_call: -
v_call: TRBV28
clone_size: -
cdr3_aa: CASSSTGSGTYNEQFF
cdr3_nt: TGTGCCAGCAGTTCCACGGGGTCAGGGACCTACAATGAGCAGTTCTTC

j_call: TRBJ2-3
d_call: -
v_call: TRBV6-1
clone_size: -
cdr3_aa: CASKVSPPSADTQYF
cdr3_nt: TGTGCCAGCAAGGTTAGCCCCCCATCTGCAGATACGCAGTATTTT

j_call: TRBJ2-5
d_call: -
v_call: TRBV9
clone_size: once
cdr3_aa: CASSVDGRVETQYF
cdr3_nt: TGTGCCAGCAGCGTGGACGGACGGGTAGAGACCCAGTACTTC

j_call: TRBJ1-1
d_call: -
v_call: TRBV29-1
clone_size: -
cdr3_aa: CSVEGHPNTEAFF
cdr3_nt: TGCAGCGTTGAAGGACACCCTAACACTGAAGCTTTCTTT

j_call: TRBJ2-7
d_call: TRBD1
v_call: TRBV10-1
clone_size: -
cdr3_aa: CASICAGGITYEQYF
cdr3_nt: TGCGCCAGCATTTGCGCAGGGGGAATCACCTACGAGCAGTACTTC

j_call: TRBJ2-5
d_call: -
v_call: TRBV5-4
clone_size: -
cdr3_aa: CASSSSFLGEETQYF
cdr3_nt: TGTGCCAGCAGCTCGTCTTTTTTAGGGGAAGAGACCCAGTACTTC

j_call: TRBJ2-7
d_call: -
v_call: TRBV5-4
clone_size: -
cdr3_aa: CAGGWDKAYEQYF
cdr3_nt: TGTGCCGGAGGGTGGGACAAGGCCTACGAGCAGTACTTC

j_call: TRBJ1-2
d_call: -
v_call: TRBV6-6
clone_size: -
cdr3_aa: CASSGDGNYGYTF
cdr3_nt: TGTGCCAGCAGTGGGGACGGTAACTATGGCTACACCTTC

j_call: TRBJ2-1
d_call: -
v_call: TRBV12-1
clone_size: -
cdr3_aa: CASSFGGPYNEQFF
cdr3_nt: TGTGCCAGCAGCTTTGGGGGTCCCTACAATGAGCAGTTCTTC

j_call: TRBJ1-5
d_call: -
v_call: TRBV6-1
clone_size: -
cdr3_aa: CASSPVPREGQPQHF
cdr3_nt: TGTGCCAGCAGTCCAGTGCCCAGAGAGGGCCAGCCCCAGCATTTT

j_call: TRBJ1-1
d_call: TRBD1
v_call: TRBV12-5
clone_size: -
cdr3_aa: CASGFGTGGRNTEAFF
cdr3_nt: TGTGCTAGTGGTTTTGGGACAGGCGGTCGGAACACTGAAGCTTTCTTT

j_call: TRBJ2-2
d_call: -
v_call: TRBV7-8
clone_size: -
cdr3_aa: CASSPPRGGAGTGELFF
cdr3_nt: TGTGCCAGCAGCCCCCCCAGGGGGGGGGCAGGAACCGGGGAGCTGTTTTTT

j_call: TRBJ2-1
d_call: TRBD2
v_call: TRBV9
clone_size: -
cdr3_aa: CASSVTAGVGNEQFF
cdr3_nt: TGTGCCAGCAGCGTAACAGCGGGGGTGGGCAATGAGCAGTTCTTC

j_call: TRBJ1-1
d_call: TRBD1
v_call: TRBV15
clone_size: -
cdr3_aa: CATSPRQGAKIGMNTEAFF
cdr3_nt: TGTGCCACCAGCCCTCGACAGGGGGCGAAAATCGGCATGAACACTGAAGCTTTCTTT

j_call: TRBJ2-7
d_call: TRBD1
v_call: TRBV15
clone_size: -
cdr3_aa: CATSRDVGQDEQYF
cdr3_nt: TGTGCCACCAGCAGAGATGTCGGACAGGACGAGCAGTACTTC

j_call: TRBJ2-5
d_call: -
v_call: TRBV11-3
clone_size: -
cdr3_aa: CASSPGLGETQYF
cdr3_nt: TGTGCCAGCAGCCCGGGACTTGGAGAGACCCAGTACTTC

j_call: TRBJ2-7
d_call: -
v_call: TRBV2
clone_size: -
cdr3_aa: CASSESGTTNQYF
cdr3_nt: TGTGCCAGCAGTGAATCCGGAACTACGAATCAGTACTTC

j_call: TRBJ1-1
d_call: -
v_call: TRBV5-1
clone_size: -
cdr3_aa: CASQRSVENTEAFF
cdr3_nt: TGCGCCAGCCAACGGTCGGTTGAGAACACTGAAGCTTTCTTT

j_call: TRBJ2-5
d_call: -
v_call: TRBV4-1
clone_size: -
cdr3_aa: CASSQAWAETQYF
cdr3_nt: TGCGCCAGCAGCCAAGCCTGGGCAGAGACCCAGTACTTC

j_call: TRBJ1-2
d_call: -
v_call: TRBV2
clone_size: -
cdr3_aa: CASNLKADGLYGYTF
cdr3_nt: TGTGCCAGCAACCTCAAGGCGGACGGTCTATATGGCTACACCTTC